This TCR beta chain emerged from a study of blood T cells in healthy people across ages. To note about this clonotype: Its antigen remains unknown.

Together with a sample-barcoded 5' primer, a J-beta primer mix was included in a second PCR lasting about 7 to 11 cycles. TCRdb itself ran the 5' RACE reads through MiXCR, one entry per CDR3 protein. The sample consists of over 700,000 distinct CDR3 sequences, 20% to 25% of them appearing once. In each sample, at least 6.5 million PBMCs were isolated. Study results and caveats: Age showed a roughly linear inverse relationship with TCR beta diversity per million T cells. It was held that the diversity estimates obtained from one million T cells were underestimates.

The same sample was also used in a study of T cells of mothers and their children. That source notes: Related mother and child pairs showed slightly greater overlap (not significant) than unrelated pairs did.

The source of this sequence is a boy between 10 and 17 years old in good health. The material sequenced was blood.

The CDR3 loop reads CSVENQETQYF. The DNA of the CDR3 is TGCAGCGTTGAAAACCAAGAGACCCAGTACTTC. V usage is TRBV29-1 and J usage is TRBJ2-5; D is uncertain. The CDR3 loop spans 11 amino acids. Deletions cut 2 bases from V and 0 bases from J, with 1 base between. Germline loops: CDR1 SQVTM, CDR2 ANQGSEA.